This TCR beta chain was observed in a study of T cells in localized non-small cell lung cancer. Study results and limitations: A median about 54 of the top 100 tumor clones appeared in adjacent lung. In the blood, greater T cell density corresponded to longer overall survival.

The assay was immunoSEQ multiplex PCR, and TCRdb's table has in-frame clones only and misses some. This sample has about 27,000 clones, with about nine tenths found just once. The CDR3 covers 14 residues. V lost 5 bases and J lost 0, with 10 bases in between. Germline CDR1 KGHSH, CDR2 LQKENI. In regard to this clone: No antigen is known for it.

This specimen consisted of peripheral blood, obtained before any cancer treatment. The clonotype was recovered from a woman aged 40 to 75 with stage I lung adenocarcinoma. This rearrangement joins TRBV18 to TRBJ1-1; no firm D call. The CDR3 nucleotides are TGTGCCAGCTCAAGAGAAGACATGAACACTGAAGCTTTCTTT. Its translation: CASSREDMNTEAFF.